The 9 T cell receptor beta chains below come from one sample, sequenced in a study of beta chain features in type 1 diabetes. Their cognate antigens are unknown. Whole-study findings and limits: TCRB CDR3s were moderately but significantly shorter in Type 1 diabetes patients in all four CD4+ subsets.

The isolated RNA, all of it, was reverse transcribed, so expressed TCRB transcripts were what got sequenced. Profiled with immunoSEQ multiplex PCR; TCRdb holds only in-frame clones, not every one. The sample has more than 250,000 clones, around 21% seen once; the top ten hold 0.025% to 0.035%. The sequenced sample was naive CD4+ T cells from blood. Receptor source: a middle-aged woman with type 1 diabetes.

The genes are TRBV6-5 and TRBJ1-2; 7 positions match TRBD1. V shed 0 bases, J shed 3 bases, and the junction held 1 base outside the gene matches. The CDR3 has 14 residues. CDR1 is MNHEY and CDR2 is SVGAGI in the germline V gene. CDR3 residues: CASSYSGTDYGYTF. CDR3 DNA sequence: TGTGCCAGCAGTTACTCCGGGACAGACTATGGCTACACCTTC.

This rearrangement joins TRBV7-3 to TRBJ1-2; 8 bases match TRBD1. Germline V gene data show CDR1 as SGHTA and CDR2 as FQGTGA. The CDR3 covers 14 residues. Trimming took 5 bases from V and 7 from J; bases not matched to a gene: 9. In nucleotides, the CDR3 is TGTGCCAGCAGCCAGGACAGGGAGGGTGGTGGCTACACCTTC. It is translated as CASSQDREGGGYTF.

The V gene is TRBV1, the J gene TRBJ1-1. TRBV1 is an annotated pseudogene. This CDR3 is built from 14 residues. The CDR3 sequence: CTSSQRGVSTEAFF. In nucleotides, the CDR3 is TGCACCAGCAGCCAACGGGGAGTGAGCACTGAAGCTTTCTTT.

For this clone: Other nucleotide sequences in the sample specify the same CDR3. The chain carries TRBV7-9 and TRBJ1-2, with 10 bases lining up with TRBD1. Germline assignment: CDR1 SEHNR and CDR2 FQNEAQ (reference sequence). Losses at the gene ends were 5 bases for V and 2 bases for J; bases not matched to a gene: 8. The CDR3 is 16 residues long. CDR3 sequence: CASSRSGTGANYGYTF. The CDR3 DNA follows: TGTGCCAGCAGCCGATCCGGGACAGGGGCCAACTATGGCTACACCTTC.

The chain recombines TRBV19 with TRBJ1-4, with D perhaps TRBD1 (5 bases). Trimming removed 2 bases at V and 1 base at J, with 5 bases between. The germline V gene has CDR1 LNHDA and CDR2 SQIVND (reference sequence). The length of the CDR3 is 14 residues. The CDR3 loop reads CASSITGTNEKLFF. The CDR3 DNA reads as TGTGCCAGTAGTATAACAGGAACTAATGAAAAACTGTTTTTT.

This chain uses TRBV28 with TRBJ1-1; D ambiguous. CDR1 and CDR2 (germline): MDHEN, SYDVKM. Trimming removed 7 bases at V and 0 bases at J, with 12 bases between. This CDR3 is 14 amino acids long. CDR3 DNA: TGTGCCAGCACAGTAAGTACCCTGAACACTGAAGCTTTCTTT. Translated, it gives CASTVSTLNTEAFF.

This clone occurred a few times. The chain uses TRBV25-1 and TRBJ2-7; the D gene is possibly TRBD1 (6 bases). V was pared by 3 bases and J by 3 bases, with 6 bases between. Germline CDR1 is MGHDK and CDR2 is SYGVNS. The CDR3 extends over 12 amino acids. The CDR3 here is CASSDRGYEQYF. CDR3 nucleotide sequence: TGTGCCAGCAGTGACAGGGGCTACGAGCAGTACTTC.

This clone was picked up a small number of times. The CDR3 region has the DNA TGTGCCAGCAGCGTAGGGGGGGGGAGCGACATTCAGTACTTC. Protein product: CASSVGGGSDIQYF. This chain connects TRBV9 to TRBJ2-4, with 7 bases matching TRBD2. The germline gives CDR1 SGDLS, CDR2 YYNGEE. CDR3 length: 14 residues. J was trimmed by 8 bases and V by 0 bases; bases with no gene match: 5.

The J gene is TRBJ2-2, the V gene TRBV20-1; a weak D match, TRBD1 (5 bases). CDR3 length: 11 residues. Germline lookup yields CDR1 DFQATT and CDR2 SNEGSKA (reference sequence). V shed 6 bases and J shed 6 bases, with 8 bases lying between them. CDR3 nucleotides: TGCAGTGCCCAGGGTTCCGGGGAGCTGTTTTTT. This gives the protein CSAQGSGELFF.